Listed here are 30 T cell receptor beta chains from one sample, sequenced in a study of shared T cell receptors in the human thymus. Assay: immunoSEQ multiplex PCR; the TCRdb copy retains only in-frame clones and omits some. The sample has about 660,000 clones, around 89% seen once. This same sample was also taken into another study, of human thymus T cells.

Input material: thymocytes. The receptors here all came from a boy under three years old with a congenital heart defect.

This clone was observed a single time. The chain couples TRBV27 to TRBJ2-3; 10 bases agree with TRBD2. With V trimmed by 6 bases and J by 2 bases, 11 bases remained unmatched. The length of the CDR3 is 17 residues. Germline-derived CDR1 and CDR2 are MNHEY and SMNVEV (reference sequence). The CDR3: CASRNRTSGDLTDTQYF. CDR3 DNA: TGTGCCAGCAGAAACAGAACTAGCGGGGACCTCACAGATACGCAGTATTTT.

This clone was seen a few times. This chain connects TRBV5-4 to TRBJ1-1; 11 bases agree with TRBD1. The CDR3 is 14 amino acids. The V gene's germline CDR1 is SGHNT and CDR2 YYREEE (reference sequence). V lost 4 bases and J lost 4; bases outside the gene matches: 3. CDR3 in amino acids: CASSPGQGGTEAFF. The CDR3 DNA sequence: TGTGCCAGCAGCCCGGGACAGGGGGGCACTGAAGCTTTCTTT.

In DNA form, the CDR3 reads TGTGCCAGCAGCTTGGGACAGGGAGTTCGGGGCTACACCTTC. This codes for CASSLGQGVRGYTF. The rearrangement links TRBV7-2 to TRBJ1-2, with 9 bases matching TRBD1. From germline, CDR1 is SGHTA and CDR2 FQGNSA. Trimming cost V 3 bases and J 8 bases; bases outside gene matches: 7. The CDR3 is 14 amino acids.

The genes are TRBV6-1 and TRBJ2-1; 9 bases are a match to TRBD2. Per the germline V gene, CDR1 is MNHNS and CDR2 is SASEGT. Trimming at V came to 1 base and at J to 8 bases, leaving 6 bases not matched to a gene. The CDR3 runs 15 residues. DNA of the CDR3: TGTGCCAGCAGTGAAGGTACTAGCGGGCGGGATGAGCAGTTCTTC. This codes for CASSEGTSGRDEQFF.

The gene calls are TRBV20-1 and TRBJ1-1; D uncertain. V shed 5 bases and J shed 6 bases, with 10 bases lying between them. The CDR3 contains 11 residues. Germline V gene lookup returns CDR1 DFQATT and CDR2 SNEGSKA (reference sequence). The CDR3 region has the DNA TGCAGTGCTCACGCCCGGGCTGAAGCTTTCTTT. Its translation is CSAHARAEAFF.

The count of this clone is one. The gene calls are TRBV7-4 and TRBJ2-7, with TRBD2 identical over 12 bases. V lost 2 bases to trimming and J lost 3 bases; unmatched junction nucleotides: 5. The CDR3 covers 16 residues. CDR1 SGHVT and CDR2 SQSDAQ come from the germline V gene. The CDR3 loop reads CASSLPRLAGVYEQYF. The CDR3, as DNA: TGTGCCAGCAGCTTACCTCGACTAGCGGGAGTCTACGAGCAGTACTTC.

The chain links TRBV6-4 to TRBJ2-1; 7 bases match TRBD2. The germline V gene has CDR1 MRHNA and CDR2 SNTAGT. The V and J ends lost 4 bases and 7 bases, in that order; junction bases with no gene match: 10. The CDR3 consists of 15 residues. Here the CDR3 reads CASSATSGTGNEQFF. In nucleotides, the CDR3 is TGTGCCAGCAGTGCCACAAGCGGGACGGGAAATGAGCAGTTCTTC.

In this sample, this clone turned up a few times. The chain links TRBV30 to TRBJ1-1, with D maybe TRBD1 (5 bases). CDR3 length equals 14 residues. V lost 5 bases and J 0 bases, leaving 13 bases between the germline ends. Germline V gene data show CDR1 as GTSNPN and CDR2 as SVGIG (reference sequence). Here the CDR3 DNA reads TGTGCCTGGGACGACAGAACCATGAACACTGAAGCTTTCTTT. Its protein is CAWDDRTMNTEAFF.

The chain joins TRBV27 to TRBJ2-5; D remains unclear. V was pared by 7 bases and J by 1 base, with 4 bases between. This CDR3 has 11 residues. CDR1 is MNHEY and CDR2 is SMNVEV in the germline V gene (reference sequence). CDR3 sequence (DNA): TGTGCCAGCACCTTCCAAGAGACCCAGTACTTC. It translates to CASTFQETQYF.

The chain uses TRBV27 and TRBJ2-4, with 12 bases aligning to TRBD2. The length of the CDR3 is 18 residues. CDR1 and CDR2 (germline): MNHEY, SMNVEV (reference sequence). Losses at the gene ends were 4 bases for V and 4 bases for J; bases not matched to a gene: 11. The CDR3 loop is CASSSPRTSGEGKNIQYF. CDR3 DNA: TGTGCCAGCAGTTCCCCGCGGACTAGCGGGGAGGGAAAAAACATTCAGTACTTC.

This sequence joins TRBV6-1 and TRBJ1-4; 7 bases agree with TRBD1. The CDR3 totals 16 residues. The ends lost 2 bases at V and 8 bases at J; junction bases unmatched: 11. CDR1 MNHNS and CDR2 SASEGT come from the germline V gene. CDR3 sequence (DNA): TGTGCCAGCAGTGAACCCTTCCGACAGGGTTCGGAAAAACTGTTTTTT. Translation: CASSEPFRQGSEKLFF.

The chain recombines TRBV30 with TRBJ2-3; no definite D call. V lost 3 bases and J lost 10, with 8 bases in between. This CDR3 comprises 10 residues. Germline CDR1 and CDR2: GTSNPN and SVGIG (reference sequence). CDR3 sequence reads: CAWRGAAQYF. The CDR3 coding sequence is TGTGCCTGGAGAGGAGCCGCGCAGTATTTT.

This rearrangement joins TRBV28 to TRBJ2-7, with 8 bases identical to TRBD1. V lost 6 bases and J lost 5; bases outside the gene matches: 15. The CDR3 is 16 amino acids. Germline V gene data show CDR1 as MDHEN and CDR2 as SYDVKM. The CDR3 region is CASSLRWPGGSDEQYF. CDR3 in DNA: TGTGCCAGCAGCTTAAGGTGGCCAGGGGGCAGCGACGAGCAGTACTTC.

The rearrangement joins TRBV27 to TRBJ1-3, with no clear D. V lost 4 bases to trimming and J lost 3 bases, with 10 bases between them. The CDR3 covers 14 residues. Germline V gene sequence: CDR1 MNHEY, CDR2 SMNVEV (reference sequence). The DNA for the CDR3 is TGTGCCAGCAGTTCCCCAAGCCATGGAAACACCATATATTTT. This sequence encodes CASSSPSHGNTIYF.

The chain uses TRBV25-1 and TRBJ2-7; TRBD2 is a possible D gene (6 bases). Germline V gene data show CDR1 as MGHDK and CDR2 as SYGVNS. V was shortened by 5 bases and J by 7 bases, with 12 bases between the two germline ends. The CDR3 is 12 amino acids. CDR3 DNA: TGTGCCAGCAGTCAGGAGGGAGAGGAGCAGTACTTC. This codes for CASSQEGEEQYF.

The genes are TRBV6-6 and TRBJ2-7; 8 positions match TRBD1. Germline V lookup: CDR1 MNHNY, CDR2 SVGAGI (reference sequence). The junction had 8 bases not matched to a gene; V was cut back by 7 bases and J by 0 bases. The CDR3 contains 15 residues. CDR3 sequence (DNA): TGTGCCAGCACCCAACAGGGGGTGGCCTCCTACGAGCAGTACTTC. Residues: CASTQQGVASYEQYF.

The V gene is TRBV30, the J gene TRBJ1-2; the D gene is possibly TRBD1 (5 bases). The CDR3 extends over 14 amino acids. The germline V gene encodes CDR1 GTSNPN and CDR2 SVGIG (reference sequence). V lost 3 bases and J lost 0, with 11 bases in between. The CDR3, as DNA: TGTGCCTGGAGGGGACTGCGGCCTAACTATGGCTACACCTTC. Its protein is CAWRGLRPNYGYTF.

V and J are TRBV7-6 and TRBJ2-7, with TRBD2 matching 8 bases. CDR1 is SGHVS and CDR2 is FNYEAQ in the germline V gene. V was pared by 5 bases and J by 7 bases, with 16 bases of the junction left unmatched. The CDR3 covers 16 residues. CDR3 sequence reads: CASSLPGGLGAKEQYF. In DNA, the CDR3 is TGTGCCAGCAGCCTACCGGGGGGGCTAGGGGCTAAGGAGCAGTACTTC.

V is TRBV7-9 and J is TRBJ1-1; D gene ambiguous. This CDR3 contains 16 residues. Trimming removed 5 bases from V and 4 bases from J, with 20 bases in between. Looked up from germline, CDR1 is SEHNR and CDR2 is FQNEAQ (reference sequence). The CDR3 loop is CASSRPLGGRLTEAFF. In DNA form, the CDR3 reads TGTGCCAGCAGCCGCCCACTCGGTGGCAGGCTCACTGAAGCTTTCTTT. Combining the CDR3 with reference TRBV7-9 and TRBJ1-1 gives the whole variable domain DTGVSQNPRHKITKRGQNVTFRCDPISEHNRLYWYRQTLGQGPEFLTYFQNEAQLEKSRLLSDRFSAERPKGSFSTLEIQRTEQGDSAMYLCASSRPLGGRLTEAFFGQGTRLTVV.

The table lists this clone with a count of one. This chain links TRBV9 with TRBJ1-4; weak D call: TRBD1 (5 bases). This CDR3 spans 14 amino acids. Per the germline V gene, CDR1 is SGDLS and CDR2 is YYNGEE. Trimming took 3 bases from V and 7 from J, leaving 13 bases between them. The CDR3 here is CASSGRGGGEKLFF. The CDR3 DNA follows: TGTGCCAGCAGCGGGCGGGGGGGAGGTGAAAAACTGTTTTTT.

This clone was observed a handful of times. This chain connects TRBV6-5 to TRBJ2-2, with D perhaps matching TRBD2 (6 bases). V was clipped by 2 bases and J by 6 bases, with 10 bases between them. The germline CDR1 and CDR2 sequences are MNHEY and SVGAGI. There are 14 residues in the CDR3. The CDR3 DNA reads as TGTGCCAGCAGTTACCCGGAGGGGTCCGGGGAGCTGTTTTTT. This sequence encodes CASSYPEGSGELFF.

J is TRBJ1-1 and V is TRBV28; D might be TRBD1 (6 bases). V lost 6 bases and J 1 base, leaving 12 bases between the germline ends. Germline CDR1 MDHEN, CDR2 SYDVKM. CDR3 size: 14 residues. CDR3 residues: CASRSRGGNTEAFF. The CDR3 DNA sequence: TGTGCCAGCAGGAGCAGGGGCGGGAACACTGAAGCTTTCTTT.

This chain connects TRBV27 to TRBJ2-1; 7 nucleotides line up with TRBD2. V gave up 7 bases and J gave up 0 bases; unmatched junction bases: 3. The germline gives CDR1 MNHEY, CDR2 SMNVEV (reference sequence). CDR3 size: 14 residues. Written as DNA, the CDR3 is TGTGCCAGCATTGGCGGGAGCTCCTACAATGAGCAGTTCTTC. Amino acids: CASIGGSSYNEQFF.

The chain joins TRBV28 to TRBJ2-3; 12 bases map to TRBD2. Germline lookup yields CDR1 MDHEN and CDR2 SYDVKM. V was clipped by 7 bases and J by 2 bases; unmatched bases: 4. The CDR3 spans 15 residues. The CDR3, as DNA: TGTGCCAGCACCCTAGCGGGAGGGGACACAGATACGCAGTATTTT. Translating gives CASTLAGGDTDTQYF.

The chain combines TRBV4-3 with TRBJ1-2; D gene ambiguous. Trimming stripped 0 bases from V and 4 bases from J, with 12 bases between. CDR1 is LGHNA, CDR2 YSLEER, per germline. CDR3 length equals 15 residues. CDR3 loop: CASSQDYKHPYGYTF. In DNA form, the CDR3 reads TGCGCCAGCAGCCAAGATTATAAGCACCCCTATGGCTACACCTTC.

The CDR3 reads CAWSVRRLAGGNEQFF. DNA of the CDR3: TGTGCCTGGAGTGTACGGAGGCTAGCGGGAGGGAATGAGCAGTTCTTC. J is TRBJ2-1 and V is TRBV30, with 12 positions matching TRBD2. Per the germline V gene, CDR1 is GTSNPN and CDR2 is SVGIG (reference sequence). J lost 7 bases, V lost 0 bases, and 7 bases had no gene match. CDR3 length: 16 amino acids.

The genes are TRBV6-1 and TRBJ2-6; TRBD1 agrees at 7 bases. Germline V gives CDR1 MNHNS, CDR2 SASEGT. The CDR3 contains 16 residues. V was clipped by 3 bases and J by 4 bases; unmatched bases: 6. CDR3 bases: TGTGCCAGCAGTGAGACGGGACAGTACGGGGCCAACGTCCTGACTTTC. This gives the protein CASSETGQYGANVLTF.

This chain uses TRBV27 with TRBJ2-7; D is perhaps TRBD2 (5 bases). The CDR3 covers 13 residues. Germline V CDR1 and CDR2: MNHEY, SMNVEV (reference sequence). The germline V and J ends were trimmed by 2 bases and 2 bases, with 7 bases remaining between them. The CDR3 loop reads CASSLEGAYEQYF. The CDR3 nucleotides read TGTGCCAGCAGTTTAGAGGGTGCCTACGAGCAGTACTTC.

The chain has TRBV7-2 and TRBJ2-5; D is unclear. V lost 3 bases and J 0 bases, leaving 8 bases between the germline ends. The CDR3 covers 14 residues. Germline V gene sequence: CDR1 SGHTA, CDR2 FQGNSA. The CDR3 DNA sequence: TGTGCCAGCAGCTTGGTAGCAGACCAAGAGACCCAGTACTTC. Its protein product is CASSLVADQETQYF.

V gene TRBV29-1 combines with J gene TRBJ2-2; D ambiguous. Between the trimmed V and J ends, which lost 4 bases and 0 bases, there was a span of 12 bases. In germline, CDR1 is SQVTM, CDR2 ANQGSEA. The CDR3 contains 15 residues. The CDR3 sequence: CSVVADDANTGELFF. In DNA form, the CDR3 reads TGCAGCGTTGTGGCGGATGACGCGAACACCGGGGAGCTGTTTTTT.